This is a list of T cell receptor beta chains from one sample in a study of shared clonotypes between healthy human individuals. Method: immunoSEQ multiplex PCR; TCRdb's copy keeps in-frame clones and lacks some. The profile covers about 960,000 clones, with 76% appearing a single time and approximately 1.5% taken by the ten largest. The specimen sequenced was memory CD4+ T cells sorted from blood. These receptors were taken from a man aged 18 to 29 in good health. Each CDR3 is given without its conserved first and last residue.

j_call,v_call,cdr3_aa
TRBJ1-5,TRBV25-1,ASSGDGPGSNQPQH
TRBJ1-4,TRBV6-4,ASSDSLCEKLF
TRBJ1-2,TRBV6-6,ASTPKAGYGYT
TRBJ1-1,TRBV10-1,ASSRNRNTEAF
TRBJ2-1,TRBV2,ASRVYNEQF
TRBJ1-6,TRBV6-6,ASSNLDPPVNSPLH
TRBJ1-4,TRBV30,AWSRGNNEKLF
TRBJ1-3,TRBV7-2,ASSLSPVASGNTIY
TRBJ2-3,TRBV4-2,ASSQDPDSPSTDTQY
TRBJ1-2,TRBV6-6,ASSFPPGQGNGYT
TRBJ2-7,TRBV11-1,ASIGDGSYEQY
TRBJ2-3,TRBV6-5,ASRGTTDRTDTQY
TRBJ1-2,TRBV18,ASSPSQVNSFIYT
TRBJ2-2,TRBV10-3,AISRGLAVGELF
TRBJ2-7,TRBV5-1,ASSRAGTEEGQY
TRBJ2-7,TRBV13,ASSLGGRLYEQY
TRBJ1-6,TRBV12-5,ASGLKQGNSPLH
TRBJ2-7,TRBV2,ASRIRDRYEQY
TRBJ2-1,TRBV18,ASSPRQGAVYNEQF
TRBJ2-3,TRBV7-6,ASSSSGRGTDTQY
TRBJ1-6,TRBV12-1,ASSFVRVLYNSPLH
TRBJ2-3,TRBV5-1,ASSLTSFTDTQY
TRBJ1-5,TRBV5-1,ASSWTGDNQPQH
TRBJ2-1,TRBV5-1,ASSLEGLANEQF
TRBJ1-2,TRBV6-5,ASRPGINYGYT
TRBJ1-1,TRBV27,ASYDRGQGRAEAF
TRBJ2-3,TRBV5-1,ASSLGTSGILDTQY
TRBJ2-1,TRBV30,GRRDYNEQF
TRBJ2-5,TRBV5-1,ASSLAQETQY
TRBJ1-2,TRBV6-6,ASSTDRVYT
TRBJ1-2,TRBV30,AWSLKGGVGYT
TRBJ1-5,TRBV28,LLTAFNQPQH
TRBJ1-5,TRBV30,AWSGGSSNQPQH
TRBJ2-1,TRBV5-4,ASSPGGAGYNEQF
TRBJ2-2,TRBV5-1,ASSLEVTGELF
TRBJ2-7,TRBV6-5,ASSTTGGGYEQY
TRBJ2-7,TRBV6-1,ASSGLAGARGEQY
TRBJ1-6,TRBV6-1,ASSKGTGGSPLH
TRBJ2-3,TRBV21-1,ASSTLSGRAPDTQY
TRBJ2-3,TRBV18,ASSPRGGTDTQY